One and the same sample provided the 22 T cell receptor beta chains below, sequenced in a study of blood T cell repertoires in COVID-19 (dated by TCRdb to 2018 to 2021). Libraries came from the immunoSEQ multiplex PCR assay. The table was pulled from immuneACCESS by TCRdb, which kept in-frame rearrangements only. Such tables lose some clones; where checked, under half of the loss comes from unresolved V genes, and the rest has no known cause. For this sample the table gives a few hundred thousand clones, of which around 82% were detected only once. The leading ten clones occupy roughly 2.9% of the sample. The sequenced material came from peripheral blood. These receptors came from a man between 45 and 60 years old with active or convalescent COVID-19.

The V call is TRBV4-2, the J call TRBJ2-3, with 10 bases fitting TRBD2. V lost 1 base and J lost 6; bases outside the gene matches: 7. Germline CDR1 and CDR2: LGHNA and YNFKEQ. CDR3 length: 16 amino acids. The CDR3 spells CASSQAAGGPPDTQYF. Written as DNA, the CDR3 is TGTGCCAGCAGCCAAGCAGCGGGGGGGCCGCCCGATACGCAGTATTTT.

This sequence joins TRBV15 and TRBJ1-2; 7 positions agree with TRBD1. CDR1 and CDR2 from the germline V gene are LNHNV and YYDKDF (reference sequence). J was trimmed by 4 bases and V by 1 base; bases with no gene match: 9. The CDR3 is 16 amino acids. CDR3 residues: CATSRVGQADGYGYTF. The CDR3 region has the DNA TGTGCCACCAGCAGAGTCGGACAGGCGGATGGCTATGGCTACACCTTC.

The gene calls are TRBV24-1 and TRBJ1-2; maybe TRBD1 (6 bases). The CDR3 has 13 amino acids. Trimming left V 7 bases short and J 4 bases short, with 12 bases between. CDR1 is KGHDR and CDR2 is SFDVKD in the germline V gene. CDR3 nucleotide sequence: TGTGCCACCAGCGACTCAGGGGCCTATGGCTACACCTTC. Amino acid sequence: CATSDSGAYGYTF.

This rearrangement joins TRBV27 to TRBJ1-6, with a weak D call TRBD1 (5 bases). Germline V gives CDR1 MNHEY, CDR2 SMNVEV (reference sequence). V gave up 5 bases and J gave up 5 bases, with 19 bases separating them. The CDR3 loop spans 17 amino acids. The CDR3 reads CASSPALGRSDNSPLHF. The CDR3 nucleotides are TGTGCCAGCAGTCCAGCGCTGGGGCGGTCCGATAATTCACCCCTCCACTTT.

This sequence joins TRBV11-2 and TRBJ2-2, with TRBD2 matching 9 bases. J lost 4 bases, V lost 5 bases, and 2 bases had no gene match. The CDR3 is made up of 14 amino acids. Germline V gene lookup returns CDR1 SGHAT and CDR2 FQNNGV. This chain's CDR3 is CASSRSGSTGELFF. In nucleotides, the CDR3 is TGTGCCAGCAGCCGTAGCGGGAGCACCGGGGAGCTGTTTTTT.

The chain links TRBV9 to TRBJ1-6, with D unclear. The length of the CDR3 is 14 residues. The germline V gene has CDR1 SGDLS and CDR2 YYNGEE. The V and J ends lost 0 bases and 7 bases respectively, with 8 bases between them. The CDR3 sequence: CASSVVQSNSPLHF. CDR3 nucleotide sequence: TGTGCCAGCAGCGTAGTACAGTCCAATTCACCCCTCCACTTT.

This clone was detected only once. This sequence joins TRBV21-1 and TRBJ2-1; no DNA check was done on the table's D call, TRBD1. TRBV21-1 is classified as a pseudogene. This CDR3 has 16 residues. The CDR3 sequence: CASRTGLSTRYNEQFF. Here the CDR3 DNA reads TGTGCCAGCAGGACAGGGCTATCGACGAGATACAATGAGCAGTTCTTC.

The V call is TRBV2, the J call TRBJ1-4; D not resolved. The CDR3 has 14 residues. Trimming cost V 5 bases and J 7 bases, with 14 bases left between them. Germline V lookup: CDR1 SNHLY, CDR2 FYNNEI. CDR3 in amino acids: CASSLEEIGEKLFF. As DNA, the CDR3 is TGTGCCAGCAGTCTCGAGGAGATTGGTGAAAAACTGTTTTTT.

The chain recombines TRBV5-1 with TRBJ2-3; 8 nucleotides align to TRBD1. The V gene end was trimmed by 5 bases and the J gene end by 1 base; junction bases not matched to a gene: 0. CDR3 length: 13 residues. Per germline, CDR1 SGHRS and CDR2 YFSETQ. The CDR3 loop reads CASRTGGTDTQYF. DNA for the CDR3: TGCGCCAGCAGGACAGGGGGCACAGATACGCAGTATTTT.

The chain combines TRBV7-2 with TRBJ2-7; 12 positions match TRBD2. The CDR3 contains 15 residues. Germline V lookup: CDR1 SGHTA, CDR2 FQGNSA. The ends lost 5 bases at V and 7 bases at J; junction bases unmatched: 9. The CDR3 DNA is TGTGCCAGCAGCCTTACTAGCGGGAGGCTGGGGGAGCAGTACTTC. This gives the protein CASSLTSGRLGEQYF.

This clone was counted a few times. The chain is built from TRBV27 and TRBJ2-1; TRBD1 aligns across 7 bases. In germline, CDR1 is MNHEY, CDR2 SMNVEV (reference sequence). The CDR3 has 14 residues. The J segment lost 6 bases and the V segment lost 2 bases, leaving 4 bases of the junction unmatched. CDR3: CASSLRTGINEQFF. CDR3 DNA: TGTGCCAGCAGTTTAAGGACAGGAATCAATGAGCAGTTCTTC.

For the CDR3, the DNA is TGTGCCAGTAGCTCATTTCCCGGGACAGGAGGGCAGCCCCAGCATTTT. Translating it yields CASSSFPGTGGQPQHF. This chain uses TRBV19 with TRBJ1-5, with 8 bases matching TRBD1. Per germline, CDR1 LNHDA and CDR2 SQIVND (reference sequence). The length of the CDR3 is 16 residues. The ends lost 6 bases at V and 7 bases at J; junction bases unmatched: 14. The complete variable domain, with remaining parts taken from reference TRBV19 and TRBJ1-5, reads DGGITQSPKYLFRKEGQNVTLSCEQNLNHDAMYWYRQDPGQGLRLIYYSQIVNDFQKGDIAEGYSVSREKKESFPLTVTSAQKNPTAFYLCASSSFPGTGGQPQHFGDGTRLSIL.

The chain combines TRBV3-1 (or the pseudogene TRBV3-2) with TRBJ2-2; 7 nucleotides match TRBD2. The CDR3 spans 15 residues. Germline values: CDR1 LGHDT, CDR2 YNNKEL (reference sequence). V shed 8 bases and J 4 bases; nucleotides not matched to a gene: 10. The CDR3 DNA sequence: TGTGCCAGCCAGCGGGGCGGCCTGCCCACCGGGGAGCTGTTTTTT. It codes for CASQRGGLPTGELFF.

With respect to this clone: The sample has other DNA sequences that encode this CDR3 too. V usage is TRBV18 and J usage is TRBJ1-1; a weak D match, TRBD1 (5 bases). Looked up from germline, CDR1 is KGHSH and CDR2 is LQKENI. This CDR3 has 14 residues. V lost 4 bases to trimming and J lost 0 bases, with 9 bases between them. In DNA form, the CDR3 reads TGTGCCAGCTCACTTGACAGTATGAACACTGAAGCTTTCTTT. Protein: CASSLDSMNTEAFF.

V and J are TRBV30 and TRBJ1-2; no clear D. Germline assignment: CDR1 GTSNPN and CDR2 SVGIG (reference sequence). This CDR3 has 14 residues. The V and J ends lost 4 bases and 3 bases respectively, with 15 bases between them. For the CDR3, the DNA is TGTGCCTGGACACCAGACCCGCGGGACTATGGCTACACCTTC. This sequence encodes CAWTPDPRDYGYTF.

In its sample, this clone was seen a few times. CDR3 coding DNA: TGTGCCACCAGCAGATCAATGCTCGCTTCAGGTGGCTACACCTTC. This sequence encodes CATSRSMLASGGYTF. The chain recombines TRBV15 with TRBJ1-2, with D uncertain. This CDR3 is built from 15 residues. The ends were cut back, 2 bases at V and 7 bases at J, with 17 bases in the middle. The germline gives CDR1 LNHNV, CDR2 YYDKDF (reference sequence).

The genes are TRBV6-4 and TRBJ2-1; perhaps TRBD1 as D (6 bases). The CDR3 covers 16 residues. Trimming took 1 base from V and 0 from J, leaving 10 bases between them. Germline CDR1 and CDR2: MRHNA and SNTAGT. The CDR3 nucleotides are TGTGCCAGCAGTGACTTACAGGGCAGCTCCTACAATGAGCAGTTCTTC. Amino acids: CASSDLQGSSYNEQFF.

The CDR3 loop reads CASSRQQGGLNTEAFF. The DNA for the CDR3 is TGTGCCAGCAGTCGCCAGCAAGGGGGACTGAACACTGAAGCTTTCTTT. The J gene is TRBJ1-1, the V gene TRBV6-2 or TRBV6-3; a possible D gene is TRBD1 (6 bases). CDR1 is MNHEY, CDR2 SVGEGT, per germline. This CDR3 is 16 amino acids long. Trimming shortened V by 5 bases and J by 0 bases, and 16 bases separated the two germline ends.

This sequence joins TRBV28 and TRBJ2-5, with D possibly being TRBD1 (6 bases). Germline V gives CDR1 MDHEN, CDR2 SYDVKM. The CDR3 is 16 amino acids. Trimming removed 3 bases at V and 1 base at J, with 15 bases between. CDR3 region: CASSFQALTGQETQYF. The CDR3 DNA reads as TGTGCCAGCAGTTTCCAAGCCCTGACAGGCCAAGAGACCCAGTACTTC.

This clone came up once. The rearrangement joins TRBV2 to TRBJ2-5; 7 bases align to TRBD1. The CDR3 length is 14 residues. V was pared by 4 bases and J by 2 bases, with 4 bases of the junction left unmatched. CDR1 and CDR2 (germline): SNHLY, FYNNEI. The CDR3 DNA is TGTGCCAGCAGTGCTAACAGGGGTCAAGAGACCCAGTACTTC. Translated: CASSANRGQETQYF.

This clone was detected only a few times. The chain carries TRBV27 and TRBJ1-5; D is unresolved. V was pared by 8 bases and J by 15 bases, with 17 bases between. Germline V gene sequence: CDR1 MNHEY, CDR2 SMNVEV (reference sequence). This CDR3 has 11 amino acids. The CDR3 is CASSSGGQGHF. Written as DNA, the CDR3 is TGTGCCAGCTCTTCAGGCGGGCAAGGGCATTTT.

The chain uses TRBV7-8 and TRBJ1-4, with D perhaps matching TRBD1 (6 bases). CDR1 SGHVS and CDR2 FQNEAQ come from the germline V gene. V lost 3 bases, J lost 7 bases, and 12 bases lay in between. The CDR3 totals 14 residues. DNA of the CDR3: TGTGCCAGCAGCTTTGGGGGGGGCGGTGAAAAACTGTTTTTT. Protein sequence: CASSFGGGGEKLFF.